Below, 18 T cell receptor beta chains from the same sample are listed, as sequenced in a study of T-cell reconstitution after alpha-beta-depleted transplantation in children. Unique molecular identifiers were incorporated when the TCRbeta library was constructed. TCRdb itself ran the PCR reads through MiXCR, one entry per CDR3 protein. The sample consists of fewer than 500,000 distinct CDR3 sequences, around two fifths of them appearing once. Specimen: PBMCs, collected before TCRalphabeta/CD19-depleted stem cell transplant. Receptors originate from a girl aged 2 to 9 with aplastic anemia, due to receive a stem cell transplant.

The chain recombines TRBV21-1 with TRBJ2-5; the DNA was not compared with TRBD1, the D call given in the table. TRBV21-1 corresponds to a pseudogene. The CDR3 sequence is 15 residues long. CDR3 sequence reads: CASSKGDRAVETQYF. CDR3 nucleotides: TGTGCCAGCAGCAAGGGGGACAGGGCGGTGGAGACCCAGTACTTC.

The rearrangement uses TRBV6-1 and TRBJ1-3, with TRBD1 matching over 9 bases. Germline V gives CDR1 MNHNS, CDR2 SASEGT. With 6 bases clipped from V and 9 bases from J, the junction kept 9 bases outside the gene matches. The CDR3 extends over 14 amino acids. The CDR3 reads CASSSGQGGGTIYF. Written as DNA, the CDR3 is TGTGCCAGCAGCTCGGGACAGGGCGGAGGCACCATATATTTT.

This clonotype was counted between two and nine times. This rearrangement joins TRBV7-9 to TRBJ2-3; 9 positions match TRBD2. Germline assignment: CDR1 SEHNR and CDR2 FQNEAQ (reference sequence). The length of the CDR3 is 16 residues. J gave up 2 bases and V 4 bases, and 7 bases lay outside the gene matches. As DNA, the CDR3 is TGTGCCAGCAGCTCCCCCGCGGGAGGGATCACAGATACGCAGTATTTT. Translated: CASSSPAGGITDTQYF.

The genes are TRBV6-1 and TRBJ2-5; 14 positions agree with TRBD2. The V gene end was trimmed by 7 bases and the J gene end by 1 base; junction bases not matched to a gene: 5. CDR1 MNHNS and CDR2 SASEGT come from the germline V gene. This CDR3 is 16 amino acids long. CDR3 protein: CASTGTSGSVQETQYF. The CDR3 DNA follows: TGTGCCAGCACCGGGACTAGCGGGAGCGTCCAAGAGACCCAGTACTTC.

This clonotype was counted many times. The V call is TRBV4-1, the J call TRBJ2-7; a weak D match, TRBD2 (6 bases). The CDR3 runs 14 residues. CDR1 MGHRA and CDR2 YSYEKL come from the germline V gene. V lost 4 bases, J lost 5 bases, and 15 bases lay in between. DNA for the CDR3: TGCGCCAGCAGCCCAGGTCCGGGGGTCGACGAGCAGTACTTC. As protein: CASSPGPGVDEQYF.

This clonotype was seen a few times. The chain employs TRBV28 and TRBJ2-1; D is uncertain. The CDR3 covers 14 residues. CDR1 is MDHEN, CDR2 SYDVKM, per germline. V was shortened by 7 bases and J by 0 bases, with 10 bases between the two germline ends. CDR3 nucleotides: TGTGCCAGCAATCTCGGCGGCTCCTACAATGAGCAGTTCTTC. The encoded protein is CASNLGGSYNEQFF.

In the case of this clonotype: This may arise from a read error, as a much more abundant clone is one base away. J is TRBJ2-1 and V is TRBV10-3, with TRBD2 matching 9 bases. The length of the CDR3 is 15 residues. The J segment lost 6 bases and the V segment lost 7 bases, leaving 10 bases of the junction unmatched. Germline V gene lookup returns CDR1 ENHRY and CDR2 SYGVKD. The CDR3 reads CAINSPAGGGNEQFF. CDR3 nucleotides: TGTGCCATCAACTCACCAGCGGGGGGAGGCAATGAGCAGTTCTTC.

J is TRBJ2-3 and V is TRBV6-5, with 13 bases that match TRBD2. CDR3 length: 18 residues. V shed 2 bases, J shed 5 bases, and the junction held 10 bases outside the gene matches. CDR1 MNHEY and CDR2 SVGAGI come from the germline V gene. The CDR3 reads CASSYGTGTSGIEDTQYF. The CDR3 region has the DNA TGTGCCAGCAGTTACGGGACCGGGACTAGCGGGATTGAAGATACGCAGTATTTT.

This CDR3 is CASSEGTGGAVYGYTF. In DNA form, the CDR3 reads TGTGCCAGCAGTGAGGGGACGGGTGGAGCCGTTTATGGCTACACCTTC. The chain joins TRBV6-1 to TRBJ1-2, with a weak D call TRBD1 (5 bases). V lost 3 bases to trimming and J lost 5 bases, with 19 bases between them. Germline CDR1 MNHNS, CDR2 SASEGT. The CDR3 consists of 16 residues.

The chain employs TRBV7-9 and TRBJ2-4, with D uncertain. V gave up 5 bases and J gave up 5 bases, with 10 bases separating them. Germline CDR1 reads SEHNR; CDR2 reads FQNEAQ (reference sequence). The CDR3 covers 13 residues. The CDR3 nucleotides read TGTGCCAGCAGCCAACCGTCCGAAAACATTCAGTACTTC. Protein sequence: CASSQPSENIQYF.

The chain joins TRBV5-1 to TRBJ1-5; a possible D gene is TRBD1 (6 bases). The CDR3 is made up of 14 amino acids. The V gene lost 0 bases and the J gene lost 7 bases, with 11 bases spanning the gap. CDR1 SGHRS and CDR2 YFSETQ come from the germline V gene. CDR3 bases: TGCGCCAGCAGCTTGGGGACAGATGGGCAGCCCCAGCATTTT. Its protein is CASSLGTDGQPQHF. The whole variable domain, filled in from reference TRBV5-1 and TRBJ1-5, reads KAGVTQTPRYLIKTRGQQVTLSCSPISGHRSVSWYQQTPGQGLQFLFEYFSETQRNKGNFPGRFSGRQFSNSRSEMNVSTLELGDSALYLCASSLGTDGQPQHFGDGTRLSIL.

J is TRBJ2-2 and V is TRBV9; the match to TRBD2 covers 11 bases. The CDR3 is 18 residues long. Germline trimming cut 4 bases from V and 0 bases from J; bases unmatched to any gene: 8. Germline V gene data show CDR1 as SGDLS and CDR2 as YYNGEE. The CDR3 DNA follows: TGTGCCAGCAGCCTAAACCCGGGACTAGCGGCGAACACCGGGGAGCTGTTTTTT. This codes for CASSLNPGLAANTGELFF. Looking up the rest from reference TRBV9 and TRBJ2-2 gives the full variable domain: DSGVTQTPKHLITATGQRVTLRCSPRSGDLSVYWYQQSLDQGLQFLIQYYNGEERAKGNILERFSAQQFPDLHSELNLSSLELGDSALYFCASSLNPGLAANTGELFFGEGSRLTVL.

This clonotype was counted between two and nine times. The junction departs from the called germline gene at one end, perhaps through a read error. The chain uses TRBV5-6 and TRBJ2-3, with no clear D. This CDR3 has 11 amino acids. Germline V gene lookup returns CDR1 SGHDT and CDR2 YYEEEE. CDR3 nucleotides: TGTGCCATCAGCCTGGTGGATACGCAGTATTTT. Its protein is CAISLVDTQYF.

The chain links TRBV7-2 to TRBJ2-3; D is unclear. The CDR3 totals 15 residues. The germline CDR1 and CDR2 sequences are SGHTA and FQGNSA. V dropped 2 bases and J dropped 1 base, with 10 bases sitting between them. The CDR3 here is CASSLNWAGTDTQYF. The CDR3 DNA is TGTGCCAGCAGCTTAAATTGGGCCGGCACAGATACGCAGTATTTT.

With respect to this clonotype: A junction end diverges from the germline sequence, so it may reflect a read error. V usage is TRBV12-3 or TRBV12-4 and J usage is TRBJ2-3, with TRBD1 as a possible D gene (6 bases). The length of the CDR3 is 14 residues. The CDR3 DNA reads TGTGCCAGCATTTTACAGGGACGGACAGATACGCAGTATTTT. Translated: CASILQGRTDTQYF.

There are many counts of this clonotype. This chain connects TRBV29-1 to TRBJ1-2, with a tentative D call TRBD1 (5 bases). CDR3 length: 15 residues. From germline, CDR1 is SQVTM and CDR2 ANQGSEA. V was shortened by 3 bases and J by 1 base, with 15 bases between the two germline ends. The CDR3 loop reads CSVDWTRDGNYGYTF. The CDR3 coding sequence is TGCAGCGTTGATTGGACCCGGGACGGTAACTATGGCTACACCTTC. The full variable domain, rest sourced from reference TRBV29-1 and TRBJ1-2, is SAVISQKPSRDICQRGTSLTIQCQVDSQVTMMFWYRQQPGQSLTLIATANQGSEATYESGFVIDKFPISRPNLTFSTLTVSNMSPEDSSIYLCSVDWTRDGNYGYTFGSGTRLTVV.

The genes are TRBV5-5 and TRBJ2-1; 8 bases agree with TRBD1. The CDR3 loop spans 14 amino acids. V was clipped by 6 bases and J by 8 bases; unmatched bases: 10. Per the germline V gene, CDR1 is SGHKS and CDR2 is YYEKEE (reference sequence). The CDR3 nucleotides read TGTGCCAGCACCTTCTGGACAGGGAGCTATGAGCAGTTCTTC. Translated: CASTFWTGSYEQFF.

The chain employs TRBV19 and TRBJ2-2; TRBD1 matches at 12 bases. Trimming took 4 bases from V and 7 from J; bases not matched to a gene: 13. This CDR3 spans 18 amino acids. CDR1 and CDR2 (germline): LNHDA, SQIVND (reference sequence). The CDR3 reads CASSRTGTGGLTGGELFF. CDR3 bases: TGTGCCAGTAGTAGAACCGGGACAGGGGGCCTAACCGGCGGGGAGCTGTTTTTT.